The T cell receptor beta chain under discussion was sequenced for a study of cytomegalovirus exposure and HLA in healthy donors. Overall study results and limits: Accurate HLA-A and HLA-B prediction from TCR beta sequences was reported for most subjects. Sequencing probably produced one cluster of sequence variants that were highly shared. A further, later analysis showed that HLA-associated TCR beta chains (compared with equally common others) were more clonally expanded.

It was with 60 Vbeta and 13 Jbeta primers that the PCR ran. Sequencing used immunoSEQ multiplex PCR; TCRdb keeps in-frame clones, though not all of them. This table has about 140,000 clones, approximately 80% appearing once. Trimming took 0 bases from V and 13 from J; bases not matched to a gene: 2. The germline V gene has CDR1 LNHNV and CDR2 YYDKDF (reference sequence). The length of the CDR3 is 12 residues. With regard to this clone: Its antigen is undetermined.

Sequencing was carried out using PBMCs. This receptor was obtained from a man between 50 and 59 years old in good health and CMV-seronegative. This chain uses TRBV15 with TRBJ2-1; 8 bases align to TRBD2. Written as DNA, the CDR3 is TGTGCCACCAGCAGAGATGGACTAGCCCAGTTCTTC. Amino acids: CATSRDGLAQFF.